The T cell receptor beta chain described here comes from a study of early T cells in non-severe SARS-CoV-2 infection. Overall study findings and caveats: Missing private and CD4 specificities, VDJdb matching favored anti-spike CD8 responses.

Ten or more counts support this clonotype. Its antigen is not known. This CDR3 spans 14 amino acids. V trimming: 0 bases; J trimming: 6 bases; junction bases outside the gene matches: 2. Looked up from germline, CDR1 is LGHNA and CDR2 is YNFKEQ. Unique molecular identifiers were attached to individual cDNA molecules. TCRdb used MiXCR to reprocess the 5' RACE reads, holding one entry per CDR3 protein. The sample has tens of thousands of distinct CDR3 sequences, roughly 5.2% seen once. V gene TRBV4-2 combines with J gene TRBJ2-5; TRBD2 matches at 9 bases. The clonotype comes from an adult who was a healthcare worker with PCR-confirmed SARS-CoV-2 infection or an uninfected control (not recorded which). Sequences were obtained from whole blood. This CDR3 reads CASSQDSGRQTQYF. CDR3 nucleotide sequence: TGTGCCAGCAGCCAAGATAGCGGGAGACAGACCCAGTACTTC.